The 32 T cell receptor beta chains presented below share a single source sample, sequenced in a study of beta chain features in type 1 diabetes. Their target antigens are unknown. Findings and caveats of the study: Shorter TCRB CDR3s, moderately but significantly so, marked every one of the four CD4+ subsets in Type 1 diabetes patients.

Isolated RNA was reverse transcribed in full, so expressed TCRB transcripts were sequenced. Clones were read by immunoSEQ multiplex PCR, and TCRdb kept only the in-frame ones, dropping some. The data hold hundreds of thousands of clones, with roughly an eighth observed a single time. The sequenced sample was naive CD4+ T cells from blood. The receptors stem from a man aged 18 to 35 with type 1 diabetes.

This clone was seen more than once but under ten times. CDR3 loop: CAWSLRDRDNQPQHF. In DNA, the CDR3 is TGTGCCTGGAGTCTCCGGGACAGAGACAATCAGCCCCAGCATTTT. The chain combines TRBV30 with TRBJ1-5, with 7 bases matching TRBD1. CDR3 size: 15 residues. Germline CDR1 reads GTSNPN; CDR2 reads SVGIG (reference sequence). The V and J ends lost 2 bases and 3 bases, in that order; junction bases with no gene match: 7.

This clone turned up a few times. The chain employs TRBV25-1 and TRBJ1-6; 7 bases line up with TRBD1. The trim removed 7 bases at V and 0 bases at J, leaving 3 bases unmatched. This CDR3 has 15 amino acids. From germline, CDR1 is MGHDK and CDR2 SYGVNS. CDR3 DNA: TGTGCCAGCAACGGACAGGACTCCTATAATTCACCCCTCCACTTT. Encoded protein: CASNGQDSYNSPLHF.

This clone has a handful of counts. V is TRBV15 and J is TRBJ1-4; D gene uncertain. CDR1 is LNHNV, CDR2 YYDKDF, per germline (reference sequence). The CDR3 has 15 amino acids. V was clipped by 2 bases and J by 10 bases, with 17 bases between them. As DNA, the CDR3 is TGTGCCACCAGCAGAAGGACCGCGGCTGAGGGAAAACTGTTTTTT. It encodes CATSRRTAAEGKLFF.

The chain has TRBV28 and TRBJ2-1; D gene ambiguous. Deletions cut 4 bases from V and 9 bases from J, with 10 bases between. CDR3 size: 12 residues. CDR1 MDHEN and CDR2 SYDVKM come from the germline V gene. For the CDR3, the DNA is TGTGCCAGCAGTTCGCTCGAGTCTGAGCAGTTCTTC. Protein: CASSSLESEQFF. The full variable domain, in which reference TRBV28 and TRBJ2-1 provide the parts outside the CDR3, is DVKVTQSSRYLVKRTGEKVFLECVQDMDHENMFWYRQDPGLGLRLIYFSYDVKMKEKGDIPEGYSVSREKKERFSLILESASTNQTSMYLCASSSLESEQFFGPGTRLTVL.

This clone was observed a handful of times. CDR3 loop: CASSLGGGGVADTQYF. Here the CDR3 DNA reads TGTGCCAGCAGCTTAGGAGGAGGCGGGGTAGCAGATACGCAGTATTTT. The chain links TRBV7-2 to TRBJ2-3; maybe TRBD2 (6 bases). Germline V CDR1 and CDR2: SGHTA, FQGNSA. The CDR3 has 16 amino acids. The germline V and J ends were trimmed by 1 base and 4 bases, with 15 bases remaining between them.

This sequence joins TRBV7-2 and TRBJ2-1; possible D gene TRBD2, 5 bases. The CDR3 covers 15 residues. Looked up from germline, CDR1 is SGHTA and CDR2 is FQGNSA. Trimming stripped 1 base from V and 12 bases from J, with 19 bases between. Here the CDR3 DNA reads TGTGCCAGCAGCTTAGACGGGGTAGCGTCGAGGTCGCAGTTCTTC. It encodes CASSLDGVASRSQFF.

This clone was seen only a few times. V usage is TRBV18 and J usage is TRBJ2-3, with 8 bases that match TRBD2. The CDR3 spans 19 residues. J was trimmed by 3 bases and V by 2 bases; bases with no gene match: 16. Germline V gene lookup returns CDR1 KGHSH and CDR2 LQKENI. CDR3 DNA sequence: TGTGCCAGCTCACCAAGACCCCTTAGGGGCGGGAGGTCGACAGATACGCAGTATTTT. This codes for CASSPRPLRGGRSTDTQYF.

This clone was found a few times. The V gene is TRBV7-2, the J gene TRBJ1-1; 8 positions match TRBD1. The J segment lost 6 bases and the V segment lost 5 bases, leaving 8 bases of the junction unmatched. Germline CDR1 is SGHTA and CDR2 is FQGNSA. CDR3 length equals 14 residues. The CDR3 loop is CASSGPTGVAEAFF. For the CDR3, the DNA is TGTGCCAGCAGCGGCCCGACAGGGGTCGCTGAAGCTTTCTTT. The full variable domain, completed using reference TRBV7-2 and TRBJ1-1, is GAGVSQSPSNKVTEKGKDVELRCDPISGHTALYWYRQSLGQGLEFLIYFQGNSAPDKSGLPSDRFSAERTGGSVSTLTIQRTQQEDSAVYLCASSGPTGVAEAFFGQGTRLTVV.

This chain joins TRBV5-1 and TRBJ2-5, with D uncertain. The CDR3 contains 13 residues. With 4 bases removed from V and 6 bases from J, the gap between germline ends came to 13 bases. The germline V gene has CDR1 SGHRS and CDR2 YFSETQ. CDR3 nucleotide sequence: TGCGCCAGCAGCCCGGGCGCCTCTCAGACCCAGTACTTC. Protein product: CASSPGASQTQYF.

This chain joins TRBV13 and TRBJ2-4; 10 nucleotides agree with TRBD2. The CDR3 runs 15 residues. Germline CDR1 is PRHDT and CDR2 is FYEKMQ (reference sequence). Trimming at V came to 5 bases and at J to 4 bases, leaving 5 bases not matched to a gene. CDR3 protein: CASSLQTSGKNIQYF. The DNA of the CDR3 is TGTGCCAGCAGCCTTCAGACTAGCGGGAAAAACATTCAGTACTTC.

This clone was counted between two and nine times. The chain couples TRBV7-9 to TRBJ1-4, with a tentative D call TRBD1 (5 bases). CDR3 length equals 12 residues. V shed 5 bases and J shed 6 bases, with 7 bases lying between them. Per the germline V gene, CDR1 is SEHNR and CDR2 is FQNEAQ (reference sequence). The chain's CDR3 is CASSRGDEKLFF. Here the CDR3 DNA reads TGTGCCAGCAGCCGGGGGGATGAAAAACTGTTTTTT.

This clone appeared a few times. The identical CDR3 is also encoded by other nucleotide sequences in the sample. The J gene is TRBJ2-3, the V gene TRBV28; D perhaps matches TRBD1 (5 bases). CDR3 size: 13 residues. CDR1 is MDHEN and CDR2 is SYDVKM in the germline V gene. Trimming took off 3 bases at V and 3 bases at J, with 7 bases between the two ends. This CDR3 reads CASSFGATDTQYF. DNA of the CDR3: TGTGCCAGCAGTTTTGGGGCGACAGATACGCAGTATTTT.

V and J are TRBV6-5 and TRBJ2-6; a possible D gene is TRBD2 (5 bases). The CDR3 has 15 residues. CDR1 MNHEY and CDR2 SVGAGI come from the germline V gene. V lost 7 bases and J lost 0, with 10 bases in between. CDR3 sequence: CASMGGFSGANVLTF. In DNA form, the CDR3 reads TGTGCCAGCATGGGCGGGTTCTCTGGGGCCAACGTCCTGACTTTC.

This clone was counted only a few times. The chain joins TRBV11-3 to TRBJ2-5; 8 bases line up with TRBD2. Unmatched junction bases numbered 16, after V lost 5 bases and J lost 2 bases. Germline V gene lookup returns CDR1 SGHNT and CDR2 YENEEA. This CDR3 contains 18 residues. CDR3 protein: CASSPTRGVAGSQETQYF. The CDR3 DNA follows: TGTGCCAGCAGCCCTACCCGAGGGGTAGCGGGGAGTCAAGAGACCCAGTACTTC.

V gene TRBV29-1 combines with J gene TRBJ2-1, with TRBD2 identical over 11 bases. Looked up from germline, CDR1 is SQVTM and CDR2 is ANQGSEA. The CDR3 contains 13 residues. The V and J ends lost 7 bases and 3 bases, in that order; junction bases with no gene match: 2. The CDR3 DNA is TGCAGCGAAGGACTAGCGGGCTACAATGAGCAGTTCTTC. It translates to CSEGLAGYNEQFF.

CDR3 nucleotides: TGTGCCAGCTCACCACCGACCTTACACAATGAGCAGTTCTTC. This codes for CASSPPTLHNEQFF. The gene calls are TRBV18 and TRBJ2-1; D is undetermined. V lost 0 bases and J 5 bases, leaving 8 bases between the germline ends. The germline V gene encodes CDR1 KGHSH and CDR2 LQKENI. The CDR3 runs to 14 residues.

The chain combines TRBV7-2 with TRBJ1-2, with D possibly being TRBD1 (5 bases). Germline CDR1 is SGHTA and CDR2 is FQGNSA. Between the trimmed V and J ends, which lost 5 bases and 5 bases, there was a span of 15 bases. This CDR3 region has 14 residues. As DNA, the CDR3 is TGTGCCAGCAGCCCCCTCACAGGAGATTATGGCTACACCTTC. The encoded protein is CASSPLTGDYGYTF.

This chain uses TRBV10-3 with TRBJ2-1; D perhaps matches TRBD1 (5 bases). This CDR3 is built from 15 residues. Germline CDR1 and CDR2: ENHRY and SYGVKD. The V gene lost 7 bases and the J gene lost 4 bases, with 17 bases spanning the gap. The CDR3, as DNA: TGTGCCATCAATAAGGGGCAGGAGAAGTACAATGAGCAGTTCTTC. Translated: CAINKGQEKYNEQFF.

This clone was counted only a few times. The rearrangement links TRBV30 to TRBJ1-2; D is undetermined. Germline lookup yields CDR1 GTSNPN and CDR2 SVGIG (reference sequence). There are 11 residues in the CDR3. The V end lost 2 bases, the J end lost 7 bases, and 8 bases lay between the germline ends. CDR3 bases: TGTGCCTGGAGTCAGATTTTTGGCTACACCTTC. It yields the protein CAWSQIFGYTF.

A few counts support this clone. The CDR3 is CASSADERTGELFF. Here the CDR3 DNA reads TGCGCCAGCAGCGCGGACGAAAGGACCGGGGAGCTGTTTTTT. This chain links TRBV5-1 with TRBJ2-2, with D unclear. Trimming took off 4 bases at V and 5 bases at J, with 12 bases between the two ends. The CDR3 runs 14 residues. Germline CDR1 and CDR2: SGHRS and YFSETQ. Together with reference TRBV5-1 and TRBJ2-2, the CDR3 gives the full variable domain: KAGVTQTPRYLIKTRGQQVTLSCSPISGHRSVSWYQQTPGQGLQFLFEYFSETQRNKGNFPGRFSGRQFSNSRSEMNVSTLELGDSALYLCASSADERTGELFFGEGSRLTVL.

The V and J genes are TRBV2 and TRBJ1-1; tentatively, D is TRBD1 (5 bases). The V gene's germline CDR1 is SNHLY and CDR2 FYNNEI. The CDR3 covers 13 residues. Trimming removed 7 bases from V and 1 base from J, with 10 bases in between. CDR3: CASTKGRNTEAFF. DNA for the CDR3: TGTGCCAGCACAAAGGGGCGGAACACTGAAGCTTTCTTT.

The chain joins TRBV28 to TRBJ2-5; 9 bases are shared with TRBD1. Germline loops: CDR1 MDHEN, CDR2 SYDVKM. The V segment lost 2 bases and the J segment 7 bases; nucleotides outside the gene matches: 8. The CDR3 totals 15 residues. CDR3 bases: TGTGCCAGCAGTTTACGGACAGGGGCGGCCGCGACCCAGTACTTC. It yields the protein CASSLRTGAAATQYF.

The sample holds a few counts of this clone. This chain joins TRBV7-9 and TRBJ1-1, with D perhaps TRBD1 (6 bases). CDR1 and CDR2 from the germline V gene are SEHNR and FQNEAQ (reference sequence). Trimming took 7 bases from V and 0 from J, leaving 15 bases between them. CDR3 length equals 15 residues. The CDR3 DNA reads TGTGCCAGCACCCTACAAGGGACACTGAACACTGAAGCTTTCTTT. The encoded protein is CASTLQGTLNTEAFF. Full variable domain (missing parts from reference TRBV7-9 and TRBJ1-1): DTGVSQNPRHKITKRGQNVTFRCDPISEHNRLYWYRQTLGQGPEFLTYFQNEAQLEKSRLLSDRFSAERPKGSFSTLEIQRTEQGDSAMYLCASTLQGTLNTEAFFGQGTRLTVV.

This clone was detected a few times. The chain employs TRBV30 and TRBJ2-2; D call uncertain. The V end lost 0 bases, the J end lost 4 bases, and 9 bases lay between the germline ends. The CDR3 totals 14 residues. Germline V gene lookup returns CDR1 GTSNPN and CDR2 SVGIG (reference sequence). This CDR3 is CAWSVVLSTGELFF. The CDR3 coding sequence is TGTGCCTGGAGTGTAGTACTAAGCACCGGGGAGCTGTTTTTT.

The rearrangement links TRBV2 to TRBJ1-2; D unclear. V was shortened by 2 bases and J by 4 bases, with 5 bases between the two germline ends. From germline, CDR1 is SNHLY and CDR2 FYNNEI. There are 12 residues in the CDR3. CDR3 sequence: CASSERLYGYTF. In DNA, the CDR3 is TGTGCCAGCAGTGAACGGCTCTATGGCTACACCTTC. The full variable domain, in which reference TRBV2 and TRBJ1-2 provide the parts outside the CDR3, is EPEVTQTPSHQVTQMGQEVILRCVPISNHLYFYWYRQILGQKVEFLVSFYNNEISEKSEIFDDQFSVERPDGSNFTLKIRSTKLEDSAMYFCASSERLYGYTFGSGTRLTVV.

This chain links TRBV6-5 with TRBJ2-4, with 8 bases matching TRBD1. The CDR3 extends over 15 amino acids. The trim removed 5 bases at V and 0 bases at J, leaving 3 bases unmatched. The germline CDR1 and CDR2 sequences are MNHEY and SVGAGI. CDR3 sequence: CASSQTGVAKNIQYF. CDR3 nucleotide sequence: TGTGCCAGCAGTCAGACAGGGGTAGCCAAAAACATTCAGTACTTC.

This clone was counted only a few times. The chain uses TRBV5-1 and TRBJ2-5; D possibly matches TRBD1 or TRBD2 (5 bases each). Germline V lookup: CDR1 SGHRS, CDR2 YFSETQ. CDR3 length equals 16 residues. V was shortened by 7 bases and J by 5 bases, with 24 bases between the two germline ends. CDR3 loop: CASHELPGTRGETQYF. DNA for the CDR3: TGCGCCAGCCATGAGTTACCCGGGACCCGAGGCGAGACCCAGTACTTC.

The CDR3 nucleotides are TGTGCCAGCAGCTTGCGGGGCCAAGAGACCCAGTACTTC. As protein: CASSLRGQETQYF. The chain recombines TRBV6-6 with TRBJ2-5; D possibly corresponds to TRBD2 (6 bases). CDR1 and CDR2 from the germline V gene are MNHNY and SVGAGI (reference sequence). The CDR3 runs to 13 residues. Trimming pared 6 bases from V and 1 base from J, leaving 9 bases between.

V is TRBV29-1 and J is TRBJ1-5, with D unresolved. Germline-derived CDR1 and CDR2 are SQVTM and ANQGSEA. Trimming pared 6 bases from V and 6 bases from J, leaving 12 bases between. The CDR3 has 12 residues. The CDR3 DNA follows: TGCAGCGTCGCAGGAAAGGGTCAGCCCCAGCATTTT. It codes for CSVAGKGQPQHF.

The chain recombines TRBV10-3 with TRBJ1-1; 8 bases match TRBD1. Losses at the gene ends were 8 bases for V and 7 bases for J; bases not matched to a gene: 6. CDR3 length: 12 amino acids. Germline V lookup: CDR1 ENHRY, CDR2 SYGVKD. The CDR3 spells CAIQTGVSEAFF. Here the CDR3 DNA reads TGTGCCATCCAGACAGGGGTGAGTGAAGCTTTCTTT.

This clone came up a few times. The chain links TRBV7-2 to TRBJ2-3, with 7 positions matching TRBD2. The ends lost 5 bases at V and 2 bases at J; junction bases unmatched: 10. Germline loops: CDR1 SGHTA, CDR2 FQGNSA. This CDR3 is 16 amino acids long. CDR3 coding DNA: TGTGCCAGCAGCCCCCTGGGGCTAGCGGCCACAGATACGCAGTATTTT. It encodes CASSPLGLAATDTQYF.

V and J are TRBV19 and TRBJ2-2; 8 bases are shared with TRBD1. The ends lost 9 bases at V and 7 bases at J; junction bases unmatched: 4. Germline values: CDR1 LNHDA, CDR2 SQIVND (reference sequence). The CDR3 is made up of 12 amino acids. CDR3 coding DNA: TGTGCCAGCCAGGGGGCGGGCGGGGAGCTGTTTTTT. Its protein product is CASQGAGGELFF.